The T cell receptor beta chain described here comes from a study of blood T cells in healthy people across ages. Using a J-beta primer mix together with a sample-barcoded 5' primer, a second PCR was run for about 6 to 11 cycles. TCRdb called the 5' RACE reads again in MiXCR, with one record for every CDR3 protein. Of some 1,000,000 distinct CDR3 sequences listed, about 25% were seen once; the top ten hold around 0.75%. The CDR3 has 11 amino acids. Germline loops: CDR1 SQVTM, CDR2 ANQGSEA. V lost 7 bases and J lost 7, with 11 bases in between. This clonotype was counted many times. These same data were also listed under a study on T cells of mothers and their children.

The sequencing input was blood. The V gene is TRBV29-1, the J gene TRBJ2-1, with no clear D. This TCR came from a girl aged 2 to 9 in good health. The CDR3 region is CSAAGWNEQFF. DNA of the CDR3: TGCAGCGCCGCCGGGTGGAATGAGCAGTTCTTC.